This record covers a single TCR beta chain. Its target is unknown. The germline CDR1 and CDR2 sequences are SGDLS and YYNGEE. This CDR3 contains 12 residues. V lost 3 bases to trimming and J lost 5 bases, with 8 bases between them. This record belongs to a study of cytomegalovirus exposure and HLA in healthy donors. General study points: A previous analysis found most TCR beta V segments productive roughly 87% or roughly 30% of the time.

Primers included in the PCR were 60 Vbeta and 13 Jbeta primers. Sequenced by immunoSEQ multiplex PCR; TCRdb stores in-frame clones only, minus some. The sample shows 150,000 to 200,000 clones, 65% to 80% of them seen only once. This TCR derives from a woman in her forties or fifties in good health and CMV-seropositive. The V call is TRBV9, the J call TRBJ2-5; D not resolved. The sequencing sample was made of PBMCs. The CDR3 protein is CASSARPETQYF. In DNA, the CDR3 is TGTGCCAGCAGCGCCAGGCCCGAGACCCAGTACTTC. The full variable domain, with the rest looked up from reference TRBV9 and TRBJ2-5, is DSGVTQTPKHLITATGQRVTLRCSPRSGDLSVYWYQQSLDQGLQFLIQYYNGEERAKGNILERFSAQQFPDLHSELNLSSLELGDSALYFCASSARPETQYFGPGTRLLVL.